This T cell receptor beta chain was found in a study of human T cells and chemical hapten exposure. Across the whole study: An area of 2 cm by roughly 2.2 cm on upper inner arm skin received 2% DPC for sensitization.

The CDR3 contains 15 residues. V lost 3 bases, J lost 5 bases, and 15 bases lay in between. The germline V gene has CDR1 SEHNR and CDR2 FQNEAQ (reference sequence). Via MiXCR, TCRdb re-called the RACE reads, giving one row per CDR3 protein. The sample gives about 380,000 distinct CDR3 sequences, roughly 5% of which show up once; roughly 2.6% is in the top ten. This clonotype was counted many times. The time point: pre-sensitization, week 0. Described treatment: therapeutic diphenylcyclopropenone sensitization with weekly scalp DPC. The source was whole blood, collected in connection with sensitization to the hapten diphenylcyclopropenone (DPC). The TCR originated in a woman aged 50 to 60 with alopecia areata. Some clones in this sample may be carry-over from other donors' samples. This chain links TRBV7-9 with TRBJ2-3; D possibly corresponds to TRBD2 (7 bases). For the CDR3, the DNA is TGTGCCAGCAGCTTTGGCGGGGGCCGGGGAGATACGCAGTATTTT. Translating it yields CASSFGGGRGDTQYF.